Shown below are 17 T cell receptor beta chains from a single sample sequenced in a study of control samples from healthy donors and cancer patients. This table comes from immunoSEQ multiplex PCR, and its TCRdb copy is limited to in-frame clones, with some not included. This table has around 150,000 clones, around 96% appearing once. The sample taken for sequencing was blood. The receptors derive from a woman in her twenties or thirties in good health.

This sequence joins TRBV30 and TRBJ1-6, with TRBD1 as a possible D gene (5 bases). The germline CDR1 and CDR2 sequences are GTSNPN and SVGIG (reference sequence). CDR3 length: 13 amino acids. The ends were cut back, 5 bases at V and 6 bases at J, with 11 bases in the middle. In DNA, the CDR3 is TGTGCCTGGGGAGTGACAGTTAATTCACCCCTCCACTTT. This codes for CAWGVTVNSPLHF.

The gene calls are TRBV7-6 and TRBJ1-4; the D is unclear. Germline V lookup: CDR1 SGHVS, CDR2 FNYEAQ. Between the trimmed V and J ends, which lost 2 bases and 4 bases, there was a span of 11 bases. CDR3 length: 15 amino acids. CDR3 coding DNA: TGTGCCAGCAGCTTATATGCGGCCCTTAATGAAAAACTGTTTTTT. Translating it yields CASSLYAALNEKLFF.

This sequence joins TRBV18 and TRBJ1-4; 7 positions match TRBD1. The V gene end was trimmed by 3 bases and the J gene end by 3 bases; junction bases not matched to a gene: 1. Germline V CDR1 and CDR2: KGHSH, LQKENI. CDR3 length: 14 residues. Written as DNA, the CDR3 is TGTGCCAGCTCACCCGGGACAGCTAATGAAAAACTGTTTTTT. It translates to CASSPGTANEKLFF.

This chain links TRBV5-5 with TRBJ1-1; 7 nucleotides line up with TRBD1. Germline V gene lookup returns CDR1 SGHKS and CDR2 YYEKEE (reference sequence). The CDR3 is 15 residues long. Trimming cost V 1 base and J 0 bases; bases outside gene matches: 3. The CDR3 DNA reads TGTGCCAGCAGCTTGCGGGACAGCCTGAACACTGAAGCTTTCTTT. This encodes CASSLRDSLNTEAFF. The whole variable domain, remainder taken from reference TRBV5-5 and TRBJ1-1, is DAGVTQSPTHLIKTRGQQVTLRCSPISGHKSVSWYQQVLGQGPQFIFQYYEKEERGRGNFPDRFSARQFPNYSSELNVNALLLGDSALYLCASSLRDSLNTEAFFGQGTRLTVV.

The chain uses TRBV5-8 and TRBJ2-1, with D possibly TRBD1 on 5 matching bases. CDR3 length equals 15 residues. Germline V gives CDR1 SGHTS, CDR2 YDEGEE. The ends were cut back, 0 bases at V and 3 bases at J, with 10 bases in the middle. CDR3 sequence (DNA): TGTGCCAGCAGCTTGGAAGGGGCCAGCTACAATGAGCAGTTCTTC. It encodes CASSLEGASYNEQFF.

The chain combines TRBV5-1 with TRBJ2-6; no reliable D call. The V end lost 1 base, the J end lost 0 bases, and 14 bases lay between the germline ends. The CDR3 length is 18 residues. The germline gives CDR1 SGHRS, CDR2 YFSETQ. CDR3 residues: CASSLRVTYHSGANVLTF. The CDR3 DNA follows: TGCGCCAGCAGCTTGCGTGTCACCTACCACTCTGGGGCCAACGTCCTGACTTTC.

This sequence joins TRBV21-1 and TRBJ2-1; TRBD1 is the table's D call, not checked against the DNA. TRBV21-1 is reported as a pseudogene. The CDR3 totals 15 residues. The CDR3 DNA sequence: TGTGCCAGTACCCTAACCCGGGACAAAAACAATGAGCAGTTCTTC. This sequence encodes CASTLTRDKNNEQFF.

The rearrangement uses TRBV19 and TRBJ1-3; no firm D call. Germline CDR1 and CDR2: LNHDA and SQIVND (reference sequence). V was pared by 5 bases and J by 0 bases, with 11 bases between. CDR3 length equals 15 residues. CDR3 region: CASSPDARSGNTIYF. DNA of the CDR3: TGTGCCAGTAGTCCTGACGCTCGCTCTGGAAACACCATATATTTT.

The rearrangement links TRBV28 to TRBJ1-2, with D perhaps TRBD1 (6 bases). CDR1 is MDHEN and CDR2 is SYDVKM in the germline V gene. V was cut by 5 bases and J by 3 bases, with 13 bases left in between. The CDR3 spans 14 residues. The CDR3 DNA reads as TGTGCCAGCAGTCAGAGGGGGGTTGACTATGGCTACACCTTC. It codes for CASSQRGVDYGYTF.

The J gene is TRBJ1-4, the V gene TRBV18; TRBD1 matches at 7 bases. The germline gives CDR1 KGHSH, CDR2 LQKENI. The junction had 13 bases not matched to a gene; V was cut back by 7 bases and J by 5 bases. The CDR3 has 16 residues. For the CDR3, the DNA is TGTGCCAGCTTCCCGGATAGGACAGGTGCCAATGAAAAACTGTTTTTT. Amino acids: CASFPDRTGANEKLFF.

V is TRBV11-2 and J is TRBJ2-3; 16 nucleotides agree with TRBD2. In germline, CDR1 is SGHAT, CDR2 FQNNGV. The junction had 14 bases not matched to a gene; V was cut back by 5 bases and J by 6 bases. CDR3 length: 19 amino acids. The CDR3 sequence is CASSTGLAGGPFSGDTQYF. CDR3 DNA sequence: TGTGCCAGCAGCACGGGACTAGCGGGAGGGCCCTTTTCAGGGGATACGCAGTATTTT. Full variable domain (remainder filled in from reference TRBV11-2 and TRBJ2-3): EAGVAQSPRYKIIEKRQSVAFWCNPISGHATLYWYQQILGQGPKLLIQFQNNGVVDDSQLPKDRFSAERLKGVDSTLKIQPAKLEDSAVYLCASSTGLAGGPFSGDTQYFGPGTRLTVL.

The CDR3 sequence is CASSLVGGQGNSPLHF. The CDR3 nucleotides read TGTGCCAGCAGCTTAGTAGGCGGGCAGGGGAATTCACCCCTCCACTTT. The chain recombines TRBV7-2 with TRBJ1-6; the D gene is possibly TRBD1 (6 bases). The V and J ends lost 1 base and 7 bases respectively, with 14 bases between them. CDR1 is SGHTA, CDR2 FQGNSA, per germline. The CDR3 runs to 16 residues.

This chain connects TRBV28 to TRBJ2-7, with 12 bases matching TRBD1. Germline CDR1 reads MDHEN; CDR2 reads SYDVKM. This CDR3 is built from 15 residues. Trimming removed 7 bases from V and 2 bases from J; junction bases left unmatched: 6. This CDR3 is CASNAGTGGTYEQYF. The CDR3 DNA reads TGTGCCAGCAACGCCGGGACAGGGGGCACCTACGAGCAGTACTTC.

The chain recombines TRBV24-1 with TRBJ1-2; D gene uncertain. The V and J ends lost 4 bases and 3 bases respectively, with 11 bases between them. The CDR3 covers 14 residues. Per germline, CDR1 KGHDR and CDR2 SFDVKD. This CDR3 is CATSDPGRDYGYTF. The DNA of the CDR3 is TGTGCCACCAGTGACCCTGGGCGAGACTATGGCTACACCTTC.

The rearrangement links TRBV2 to TRBJ1-4, with TRBD1 as a possible D gene (5 bases). Trimming pared 4 bases from V and 7 bases from J, leaving 10 bases between. The germline gives CDR1 SNHLY, CDR2 FYNNEI. The CDR3 is 13 residues long. Here the CDR3 reads CASSAQGGEKLFF. CDR3 in DNA: TGTGCCAGCAGTGCTCAGGGTGGTGAAAAACTGTTTTTT.

The J gene is TRBJ2-1, the V gene TRBV5-4; possible D gene TRBD2, 5 bases. Germline-derived CDR1 and CDR2 are SGHNT and YYREEE (reference sequence). CDR3 size: 14 residues. V gave up 4 bases and J gave up 5 bases, with 13 bases separating them. CDR3 sequence reads: CASSREVEDNEQFF. The DNA of the CDR3 is TGTGCCAGCAGCCGAGAGGTGGAGGACAATGAGCAGTTCTTC.

The rearrangement uses TRBV25-1 and TRBJ1-5; D is possibly TRBD1 (5 bases). Looked up from germline, CDR1 is MGHDK and CDR2 is SYGVNS. Trimming took off 4 bases at V and 2 bases at J, with 6 bases between the two ends. The CDR3 length is 13 residues. CDR3: CASSGGGNQPQHF. CDR3 in DNA: TGTGCCAGCAGTGGAGGGGGCAATCAGCCCCAGCATTTT.